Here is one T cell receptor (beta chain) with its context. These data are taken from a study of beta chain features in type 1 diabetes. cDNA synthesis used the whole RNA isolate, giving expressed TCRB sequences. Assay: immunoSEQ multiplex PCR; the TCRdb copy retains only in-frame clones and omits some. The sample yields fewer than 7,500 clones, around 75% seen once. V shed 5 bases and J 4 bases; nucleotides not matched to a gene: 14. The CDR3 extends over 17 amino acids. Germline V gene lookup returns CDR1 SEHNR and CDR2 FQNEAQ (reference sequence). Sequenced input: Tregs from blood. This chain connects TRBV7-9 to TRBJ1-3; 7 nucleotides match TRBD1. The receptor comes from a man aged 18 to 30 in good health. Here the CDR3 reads CASSPRTGLVFGNTIYF. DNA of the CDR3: TGTGCCAGCAGCCCCCGGACAGGATTGGTATTCGGAAACACCATATATTTT.